Listed below are T cell receptor beta chains from one sample, sequenced in a study of identical twins. TCRdb re-called the 5' RACE reads through MiXCR, storing one row per CDR3 protein. The table records over 200,000 distinct CDR3 sequences, 5.5% to 7.5% of them present only once. Separately, the same data were catalogued under a study of T cells expressing NK-cell markers.

The sample consisted of CD8+ T cells sorted from blood. All receptors derive from a woman younger than 30 in good health. CDR3s include the opening cysteine and the closing phenylalanine or tryptophan. The D gene is left open where the match is weak. Clone size appears in some rows only: once, few, many, or a class for an expanded clone.

abundance: NA; d_gene: TRBD2; j_gene: TRBJ2-7; v_gene: TRBV3-1; CDR3nt: TGTGCCAGCAGCCAAGCAGGGAGGGACGAGCAGTACTTC; CDR3aa: CASSQAGRDEQYF
abundance: few; d_gene: NA; j_gene: TRBJ2-6; v_gene: TRBV4-3; CDR3nt: TGCGCCAGCAGCCAAGCACAGGGTGTCGGGGCCAACGTCCTGACTTTC; CDR3aa: CASSQAQGVGANVLTF
abundance: few; d_gene: NA; j_gene: TRBJ1-5; v_gene: TRBV6-2/TRBV6-3; CDR3nt: TGTGCCAGCAGAAGGGTCGCCTTAGCGAATCAGCCCCAGCATTTT; CDR3aa: CASRRVALANQPQHF
abundance: NA; d_gene: NA; j_gene: TRBJ1-2; v_gene: TRBV10-3; CDR3nt: TGTGCCATCACCGGTTCAGAGAACTATGGCTACACCTTC; CDR3aa: CAITGSENYGYTF
abundance: NA; d_gene: NA; j_gene: TRBJ1-5; v_gene: TRBV9; CDR3nt: TGTGCCAGCAGCGCCCGGGGCATAAATCAGCCCCAGCATTTT; CDR3aa: CASSARGINQPQHF
abundance: few; d_gene: NA; j_gene: TRBJ2-7; v_gene: TRBV7-9; CDR3nt: TGTGCCAGCAGCTTAGTCGGGGAGAACTACAAGCAGTACTTC; CDR3aa: CASSLVGENYKQYF
abundance: many; d_gene: NA; j_gene: TRBJ1-2; v_gene: TRBV7-9; CDR3nt: TGTGCCAGCAGCTTACGGGCAGGCCGATACTATGGCTACACCTTC; CDR3aa: CASSLRAGRYYGYTF
abundance: NA; d_gene: NA; j_gene: TRBJ2-3; v_gene: TRBV21-1; CDR3nt: TGTGCCAGCACCAATCGGACTAGCGACACAGATACGCAGTATTTT; CDR3aa: CASTNRTSDTDTQYF
abundance: NA; d_gene: NA; j_gene: TRBJ2-7; v_gene: TRBV7-9; CDR3nt: TGTGCCATACCGGGACAACAATTCTACGAGCAGTACTTC; CDR3aa: CAIPGQQFYEQYF
abundance: NA; d_gene: TRBD1; j_gene: TRBJ2-1; v_gene: TRBV27; CDR3nt: TGTGCCAGCAGTTTCTTGGGACAGGGGGTTGGTGAGCAGTTCTTC; CDR3aa: CASSFLGQGVGEQFF
abundance: few; d_gene: NA; j_gene: TRBJ2-5; v_gene: TRBV5-1; CDR3nt: TGCGCCAGCAGGGGCGTCACTGGGAGAGAGACCCAGTACTTC; CDR3aa: CASRGVTGRETQYF
abundance: NA; d_gene: TRBD1; j_gene: TRBJ1-1; v_gene: TRBV20-1; CDR3nt: TGCAGTCTTGGTGGATGGGAGCAGACAGGGGGGACCTATGAAGCTTTCTTT; CDR3aa: CSLGGWEQTGGTYEAFF
abundance: NA; d_gene: NA; j_gene: TRBJ2-1; v_gene: TRBV20-1; CDR3nt: TGCAGTGCGGACGGGACATCGGGGAATGAGCAGTTCTTC; CDR3aa: CSADGTSGNEQFF
abundance: NA; d_gene: NA; j_gene: TRBJ1-2; v_gene: TRBV10-2; CDR3nt: TGCGCCAGCAAGGGCAGTAAAACTAACTATGGCTACACCTTC; CDR3aa: CASKGSKTNYGYTF
abundance: NA; d_gene: NA; j_gene: TRBJ2-1; v_gene: TRBV9; CDR3nt: TGTGCCAGCAGCGATCGACCAGGCGGGGAGGAGCAGTTCTTC; CDR3aa: CASSDRPGGEEQFF
abundance: many; d_gene: NA; j_gene: TRBJ2-2; v_gene: TRBV6-2/TRBV6-3; CDR3nt: TGTGCCAGCACTTGGAAGCTTACCGGGGAGCTGTTTTTT; CDR3aa: CASTWKLTGELFF
abundance: NA; d_gene: NA; j_gene: TRBJ2-1; v_gene: TRBV11-2; CDR3nt: TGTGCCAGCAGCTCGGGCCTCTTCAATGAGCAGTTCTTC; CDR3aa: CASSSGLFNEQFF